This T cell receptor (beta chain) comes out of a study of cytomegalovirus exposure and HLA in healthy donors. Regarding this clone: Its cognate antigen is unknown.

The CDR3 totals 14 residues. The germline gives CDR1 MNHEY, CDR2 SVGAGI. V gave up 6 bases and J gave up 0 bases, with 11 bases separating them. Study conclusions and caveats: Most subjects had HLA-A and HLA-B alleles reportedly predicted accurately by TCR beta sequences. Common viral pathogens (according to a later analysis) appeared linked to several of the most significant clusters. Later on, a genetic analysis was performed. It linked a missense variant in DCLRE1C with V- and J-gene trimming of TCR beta.

PCR was performed using 60 Vbeta and 13 Jbeta primers. Measured with immunoSEQ multiplex PCR; TCRdb has only the in-frame clones, and not every one. The data contain around 180,000 clones, roughly 80% of them singletons. The chain recombines TRBV6-5 with TRBJ1-2; D not certain. The sequence derives from a man younger than 40 in good health and CMV-seropositive. Material for sequencing was PBMCs. Here the CDR3 DNA reads TGTGCCAGCAGACGACGCGGAACTAACTATGGCTACACCTTC. Amino acids: CASRRRGTNYGYTF.